This T cell receptor beta chain was sequenced for a study of T cell responses to AZD1222 COVID-19 vaccine. The data were produced by immunoSEQ multiplex PCR, yet TCRdb's version contains in-frame clones alone and is incomplete. The data hold 130,000 to 150,000 clones, with around 88% observed a single time. Comment on this clone: What it recognizes is unknown.

Between the trimmed V and J ends, which lost 1 base and 3 bases, there was a span of 19 bases. The CDR3 sequence is 17 residues long. Germline CDR1 and CDR2: SGHRS and YFSETQ. Whole-study results and caveats: Baseline serostatus was positive in only a handful of AZD1222 recipients.

The starting material was peripheral blood, obtained on day 0 of AZD1222 vaccination. This TCR was sampled from an adult in good health. V and J are TRBV5-1 and TRBJ2-5; D is possibly TRBD1 or TRBD2 (5 bases each). The CDR3 sequence is CASSLNSRDPLEETQYF. The CDR3 bases are TGCGCCAGCAGCTTGAACAGCCGGGACCCACTCGAAGAGACCCAGTACTTC.